This TCR beta chain was recovered during a study of T cell responses to AZD1222 COVID-19 vaccine. General study results and limits: After the peak T cell response, and only then, were repertoires sampled. Following two doses of AZD1222, Spike-specific TCR breadth and depth rose. Recipients of AZD1222 seropositive at baseline numbered only five or six. White British ancestry dominated among donors, who included more females, and clonal diversity was possibly underestimated.

With respect to this clone: The antigen is not known.

The table came from immunoSEQ multiplex PCR; TCRdb's copy has only in-frame clones and leaves some out. The table has about 150,000 clones, about 90% seen once; the top ten hold around 3.5%. CDR3 length: 12 residues. Germline V gene sequence: CDR1 MNHNS, CDR2 SASEGT. Trimming left V 2 bases short and J 6 bases short, with 5 bases between. The chain recombines TRBV6-1 with TRBJ2-4, with D unresolved. This sequence was found in an adult who received the AZD1222 COVID-19 vaccine. The sequencing here drew on peripheral blood, taken 28 days after the second AZD1222 dose. Written as DNA, the CDR3 is TGTGCCAGCAGTGAAACTGGAAACATTCAGTACTTC. This gives the protein CASSETGNIQYF.